These 19 T cell receptor beta chains were all obtained from the same sample, sequenced in a study of blood T cells in healthy people across ages. A second PCR of roughly 7 to 11 cycles used a sample-barcoded 5' primer and a J-beta primer mix. TCRdb used MiXCR to reprocess the 5' RACE reads, holding one entry per CDR3 protein. This table holds about 1,500,000 distinct CDR3 sequences, 25% to 30% found once. Sequenced input: blood. The receptors shown here come from a woman between 25 and 40 years old in good health.

V and J are TRBV5-1 and TRBJ1-5; weak D call: TRBD1 (6 bases). The V and J ends lost 4 bases and 4 bases respectively, with 12 bases between them. CDR1 is SGHRS and CDR2 is YFSETQ in the germline V gene. The CDR3 is 14 residues long. The CDR3 sequence is CASSRDMGNQPQHF. The CDR3, as DNA: TGCGCCAGCAGCCGGGACATGGGAAATCAGCCCCAGCATTTT.

The genes are TRBV12-3 or TRBV12-4 and TRBJ1-4; no reliable D call. V was pared by 3 bases and J by 8 bases, with 10 bases between. The length of the CDR3 is 13 residues. CDR3 amino acids: CASSFLADEKLFF. The CDR3 DNA is TGTGCCAGCAGTTTCTTGGCAGACGAAAAACTGTTTTTT.

This rearrangement joins TRBV30 to TRBJ1-2; D is unresolved. Germline V CDR1 and CDR2: GTSNPN, SVGIG (reference sequence). Trimming removed 5 bases from V and 2 bases from J, with 9 bases in between. This CDR3 contains 12 residues. Written as DNA, the CDR3 is TGTGCCTGGCAATTAGGGAACTATGGCTACACCTTC. Translation: CAWQLGNYGYTF. Filled out from reference TRBV30 and TRBJ1-2, the complete variable domain reads SQTIHQWPATLVQPVGSPLSLECTVEGTSNPNLYWYRQAAGRGLQLLFYSVGIGQISSEVPQNLSASRPQDRQFILSSKKLLLSDSGFYLCAWQLGNYGYTFGSGTRLTVV.

This clonotype was observed a handful of times. This rearrangement joins TRBV2 to TRBJ2-7, with 11 bases matching TRBD1. CDR3 length: 15 amino acids. Per germline, CDR1 SNHLY and CDR2 FYNNEI. V lost 4 bases to trimming and J lost 5 bases; unmatched junction nucleotides: 7. The CDR3 DNA sequence: TGTGCCAGCAGTGTTGGACAGGGGGCGACCCACGAGCAGTACTTC. Protein sequence: CASSVGQGATHEQYF.

The V and J genes are TRBV7-2 and TRBJ2-3; D unclear. The CDR3 runs 14 residues. V was pared by 3 bases and J by 4 bases, with 11 bases between. Germline-derived CDR1 and CDR2 are SGHTA and FQGNSA. CDR3 residues: CASSFPDRPDTQYF. The CDR3 nucleotides read TGTGCCAGCAGCTTTCCGGATCGGCCAGATACGCAGTATTTT.

This chain uses TRBV4-3 with TRBJ1-5; D gene ambiguous. Trimming stripped 1 base from V and 7 bases from J, with 14 bases between. This CDR3 is 15 amino acids long. Germline lookup yields CDR1 LGHNA and CDR2 YSLEER. Written as DNA, the CDR3 is TGCGCCAGCAGCCAAGGTCGGGATGGATGGCAGCCCCAGCATTTT. Its protein product is CASSQGRDGWQPQHF.

This clonotype has a handful of counts. The chain uses TRBV27 and TRBJ1-5; TRBD1 matches at 7 bases. Trimming at V came to 8 bases and at J to 7 bases, leaving 5 bases not matched to a gene. CDR3 length: 12 residues. Germline CDR1 MNHEY, CDR2 SMNVEV (reference sequence). This CDR3 is CASWDSDQPQHF. CDR3 coding DNA: TGTGCCAGCTGGGACAGTGACCAGCCCCAGCATTTT.

This clonotype was seen a handful of times. The chain employs TRBV29-1 and TRBJ1-1; no clear D. The germline V gene has CDR1 SQVTM and CDR2 ANQGSEA. The CDR3 has 10 amino acids. V shed 1 base and J shed 8 bases, with 5 bases lying between them. Here the CDR3 DNA reads TGCAGCGTTGAAGGGCTGGAAGCTTTCTTT. It is translated as CSVEGLEAFF.

The J gene is TRBJ2-7, the V gene TRBV10-3; 8 positions match TRBD1. CDR1 ENHRY and CDR2 SYGVKD come from the germline V gene. The J segment lost 3 bases and the V segment lost 2 bases, leaving 3 bases of the junction unmatched. This CDR3 has 14 amino acids. The CDR3 DNA reads as TGTGCCATCAGTGAGCCGGGACAGGTCTACGAGCAGTACTTC. Its protein is CAISEPGQVYEQYF.

V and J are TRBV7-2 and TRBJ1-5; D unclear. Trimming removed 2 bases from V and 5 bases from J, with 7 bases in between. The CDR3 extends over 13 amino acids. Germline V gene sequence: CDR1 SGHTA, CDR2 FQGNSA. The CDR3 nucleotides are TGTGCCAGCAGCTTACAGAGGGATCAGCCCCAGCATTTT. Translated, it gives CASSLQRDQPQHF. The full variable domain, in which reference TRBV7-2 and TRBJ1-5 provide the parts outside the CDR3, is GAGVSQSPSNKVTEKGKDVELRCDPISGHTALYWYRQSLGQGLEFLIYFQGNSAPDKSGLPSDRFSAERTGGSVSTLTIQRTQQEDSAVYLCASSLQRDQPQHFGDGTRLSIL.

Concerning this clonotype itself: Just one base apart from a much larger clone, this may be a read error. The rearrangement uses TRBV12-3 or TRBV12-4 and TRBJ2-5; TRBD1 matches at 7 bases. V lost 7 bases, J lost 1 base, and 9 bases stayed unmatched. This CDR3 region has 15 residues. The CDR3 reads CASTPNRGSQETQYF. The CDR3 DNA follows: TGTGCCAGCACCCCGAACAGGGGTTCCCAAGAGACCCAGTACTTC.

This chain uses TRBV7-2 with TRBJ2-1, with TRBD2 identical over 14 bases. The CDR3 is made up of 16 amino acids. V gave up 5 bases and J gave up 9 bases; unmatched junction bases: 9. The germline V gene has CDR1 SGHTA and CDR2 FQGNSA. Here the CDR3 DNA reads TGTGCCAGCAGCCCACGGACTAGCGGGAGGATGGGTGAGCAGTTCTTC. Protein sequence: CASSPRTSGRMGEQFF. Full variable domain (rest looked up from reference TRBV7-2 and TRBJ2-1): GAGVSQSPSNKVTEKGKDVELRCDPISGHTALYWYRQSLGQGLEFLIYFQGNSAPDKSGLPSDRFSAERTGGSVSTLTIQRTQQEDSAVYLCASSPRTSGRMGEQFFGPGTRLTVL.

This clonotype occurred many times. The chain is built from TRBV6-5 and TRBJ2-7, with 7 bases matching TRBD1. V gave up 1 base and J gave up 2 bases; unmatched junction bases: 5. Germline lookup yields CDR1 MNHEY and CDR2 SVGAGI. CDR3 size: 15 residues. This CDR3 is CASSYFPGQTYEQYF. For the CDR3, the DNA is TGTGCCAGCAGTTACTTTCCGGGACAGACCTACGAGCAGTACTTC.

The J gene is TRBJ2-7, the V gene TRBV27; TRBD1 matches 7 bases. Looked up from germline, CDR1 is MNHEY and CDR2 is SMNVEV (reference sequence). The CDR3 loop spans 14 amino acids. After removal of 5 bases from V and 0 bases from J, the junction contained 4 bases not matched to a gene. The CDR3 bases are TGTGCCAGCAGTGACAGGGACAGCTCCTACGAGCAGTACTTC. Amino acids: CASSDRDSSYEQYF.

This clonotype was detected many times. The V gene is TRBV4-1, the J gene TRBJ2-7; D is undetermined. CDR1 is MGHRA and CDR2 is YSYEKL in the germline V gene. V lost 0 bases and J 3 bases, leaving 6 bases between the germline ends. The CDR3 contains 13 residues. In nucleotides, the CDR3 is TGCGCCAGCAGCCAAGATTGGAACTACGAGCAGTACTTC. As protein: CASSQDWNYEQYF.

This clonotype came up many times. The V call is TRBV10-3, the J call TRBJ1-2; 8 bases are a match to TRBD1. Per the germline V gene, CDR1 is ENHRY and CDR2 is SYGVKD. V lost 10 bases, J lost 6 bases, and 4 bases stayed unmatched. The CDR3 contains 11 residues. CDR3 in amino acids: CASGQGNGYTF. The CDR3 DNA is TGTGCCAGTGGACAGGGAAATGGCTACACCTTC.

The gene calls are TRBV29-1 and TRBJ2-3, with 9 bases matching TRBD1. CDR3 length: 16 amino acids. V shed 3 bases and J 2 bases; nucleotides not matched to a gene: 9. Per the germline V gene, CDR1 is SQVTM and CDR2 is ANQGSEA. This chain's CDR3 is CSVESTGGFATDTQYF. DNA for the CDR3: TGCAGCGTTGAGTCAACAGGGGGCTTTGCCACAGATACGCAGTATTTT.

This clonotype was recorded at least ten times. The genes are TRBV12-3 or TRBV12-4 and TRBJ2-7, with D unclear. The CDR3 runs 17 residues. The V and J ends lost 6 bases and 4 bases respectively, with 25 bases between them. The CDR3 loop reads CASSTEQNQQFRYEQYF. The CDR3 nucleotides read TGTGCCAGCAGCACAGAGCAAAATCAGCAGTTTCGATACGAGCAGTACTTC.

V gene TRBV6-5 combines with J gene TRBJ2-3, with D unresolved. Deletions cut 9 bases from V and 6 bases from J, with 10 bases between. The CDR3 covers 11 residues. Per germline, CDR1 MNHEY and CDR2 SVGAGI. DNA for the CDR3: TGTGCCAGTCGATATTTGGATACGCAGTATTTT. It codes for CASRYLDTQYF.